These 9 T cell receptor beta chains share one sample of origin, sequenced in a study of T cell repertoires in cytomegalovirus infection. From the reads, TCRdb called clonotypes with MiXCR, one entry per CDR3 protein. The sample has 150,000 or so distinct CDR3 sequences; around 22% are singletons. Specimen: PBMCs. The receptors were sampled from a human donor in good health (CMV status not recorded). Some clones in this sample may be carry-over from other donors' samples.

The CDR3 loop is CASNPLDNEQFF. DNA of the CDR3: TGTGCCAGCAACCCTCTTGACAATGAGCAGTTCTTC. J is TRBJ2-1 and V is TRBV11-2; D uncertain. The CDR3 length is 12 residues. Trimming removed 7 bases at V and 5 bases at J, with 9 bases between. Germline V gene sequence: CDR1 SGHAT, CDR2 FQNNGV.

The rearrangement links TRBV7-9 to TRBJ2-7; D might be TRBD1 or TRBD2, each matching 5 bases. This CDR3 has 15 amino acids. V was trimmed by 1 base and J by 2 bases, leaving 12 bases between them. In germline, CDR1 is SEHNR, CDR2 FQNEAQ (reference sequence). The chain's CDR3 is CASSLENPGPYEQYF. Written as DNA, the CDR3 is TGTGCCAGCAGCTTAGAGAACCCGGGGCCCTACGAGCAGTACTTC.

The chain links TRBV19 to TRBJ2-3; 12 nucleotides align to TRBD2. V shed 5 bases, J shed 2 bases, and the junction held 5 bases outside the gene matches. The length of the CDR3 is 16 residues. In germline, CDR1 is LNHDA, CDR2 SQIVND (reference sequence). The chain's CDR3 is CASSPLAGGLTDTQYF. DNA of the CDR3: TGTGCCAGTAGTCCTCTAGCGGGAGGGCTCACAGATACGCAGTATTTT.

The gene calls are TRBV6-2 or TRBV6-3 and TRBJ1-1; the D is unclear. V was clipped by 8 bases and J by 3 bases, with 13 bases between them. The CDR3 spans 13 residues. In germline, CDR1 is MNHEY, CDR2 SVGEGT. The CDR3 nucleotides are TGTGCCAGCGTGGCGGCACCCTACACTGAAGCTTTCTTT. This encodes CASVAAPYTEAFF.

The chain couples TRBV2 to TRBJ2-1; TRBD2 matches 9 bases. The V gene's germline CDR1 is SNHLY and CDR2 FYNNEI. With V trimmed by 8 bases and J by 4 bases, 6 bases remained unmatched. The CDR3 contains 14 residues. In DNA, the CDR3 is TGTGCCAGCCACCGGCGGGAGGGTTACAATGAGCAGTTCTTC. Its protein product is CASHRREGYNEQFF.

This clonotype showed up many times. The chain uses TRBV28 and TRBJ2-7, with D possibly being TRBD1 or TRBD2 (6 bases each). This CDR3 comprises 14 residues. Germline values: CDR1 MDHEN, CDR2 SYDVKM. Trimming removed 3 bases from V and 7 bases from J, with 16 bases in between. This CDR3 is CASSLGGVPGEQYF. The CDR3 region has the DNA TGTGCCAGCAGTTTGGGGGGCGTCCCTGGAGAGCAGTACTTC.

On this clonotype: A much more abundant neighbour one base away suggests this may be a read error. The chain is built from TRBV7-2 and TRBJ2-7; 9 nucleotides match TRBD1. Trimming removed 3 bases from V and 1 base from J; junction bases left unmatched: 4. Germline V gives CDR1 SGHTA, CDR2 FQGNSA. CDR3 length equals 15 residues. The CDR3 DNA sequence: TGTGCCAGCAGCTTGGGACAGGGTACGTCCTACGAGCAGTACTTC. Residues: CASSLGQGTSYEQYF.

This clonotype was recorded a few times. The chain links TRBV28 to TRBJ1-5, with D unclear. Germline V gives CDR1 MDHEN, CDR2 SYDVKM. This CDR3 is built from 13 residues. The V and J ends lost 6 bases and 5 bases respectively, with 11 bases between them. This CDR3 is CASSLGLDQPQHF. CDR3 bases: TGTGCCAGCAGCTTGGGTCTGGATCAGCCCCAGCATTTT.

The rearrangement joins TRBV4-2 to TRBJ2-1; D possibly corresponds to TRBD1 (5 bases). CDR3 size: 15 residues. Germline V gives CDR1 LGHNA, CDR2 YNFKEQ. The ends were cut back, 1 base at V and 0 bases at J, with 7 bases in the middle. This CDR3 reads CASSQVDSSYNEQFF. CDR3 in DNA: TGTGCCAGCAGCCAAGTTGACAGCTCCTACAATGAGCAGTTCTTC.